This T cell receptor beta chain was recovered during a study of T cell responses to AZD1222 COVID-19 vaccine. Study-level points and caveats: An increase in Spike-specific TCR breadth and depth was observed after two AZD1222 doses. Clonal diversity was possibly underestimated; the donors were predominantly white British and more often female.

A note on this clone: As yet, its antigen is unknown.

Here immunoSEQ multiplex PCR was the method, and the copy in TCRdb shows in-frame clones only, minus some. The sample records over 100,000 clones, approximately 88% being singletons. The sample in question was peripheral blood, obtained on day 0 of AZD1222 vaccination. The sequence was obtained from an adult in good health.

In DNA form, the CDR3 reads TGTGCCAGCAGTTTCATCGGAAACCTCTACAATGAGCAGTTCTTC. Protein: CASSFIGNLYNEQFF. The genes are TRBV28 and TRBJ2-1, with D hard to call. With 3 bases removed from V and 3 bases from J, the gap between germline ends came to 12 bases. The CDR3 runs to 15 residues. The V gene's germline CDR1 is MDHEN and CDR2 SYDVKM.